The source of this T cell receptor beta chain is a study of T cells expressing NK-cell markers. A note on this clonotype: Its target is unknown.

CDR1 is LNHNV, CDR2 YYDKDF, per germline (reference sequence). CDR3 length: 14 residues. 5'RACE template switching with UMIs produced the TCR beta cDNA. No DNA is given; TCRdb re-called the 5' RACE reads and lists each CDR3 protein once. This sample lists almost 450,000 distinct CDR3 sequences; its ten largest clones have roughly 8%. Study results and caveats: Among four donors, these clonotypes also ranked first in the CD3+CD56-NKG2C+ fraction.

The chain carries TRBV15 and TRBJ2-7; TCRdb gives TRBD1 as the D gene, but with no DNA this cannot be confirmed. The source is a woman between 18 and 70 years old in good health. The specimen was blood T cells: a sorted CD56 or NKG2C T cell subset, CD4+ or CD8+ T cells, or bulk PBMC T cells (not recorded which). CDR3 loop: CATKPGDLAAEQYF.